This T cell receptor (beta chain) emerged from a study of T cells in Graves' hyperthyroidism and ophthalmopathy (dated by TCRdb to the late 2010s). For the wider study: A discovery cohort of about 96 patients, about 43 with Graves' ophthalmopathy and 57 with stable Graves' hyperthyroidism, was used to find distinguishing TCR V-J signatures. For training and testing, the 100 or so patients in the discovery cohort were randomly divided in a 7:3 ratio. Once sampling was done, hyperthyroidism patients were given methimazole at a starting dose of 30 mg daily, whereas ophthalmopathy patients were given high-dose intravenous methylprednisolone. TCR Vbeta CDR3 sequencing of some 140 peripheral blood samples (43 ophthalmopathy, some 75 hyperthyroidism and some 17 progressor patients) is reported in the paper. The study also compared thyroid tissue and blood T-cell repertoires from a handful of Graves' hyperthyroidism patients. Prospective prediction of ophthalmopathy was tested in an independent validation cohort of 18 to 20 hyperthyroidism patients and approximately 17 patients who later progressed to ophthalmopathy. The paper's findings and limits, for the study overall: During validation, the model predicted progression to ophthalmopathy a median of about 6.5 months ahead of onset, with almost 71% sensitivity and around 73% specificity. A model built on a 13 V-J signature distinguished ophthalmopathy from stable hyperthyroidism, reaching about 89% sensitivity and about 81% specificity in cross-validation and 80%/75% in testing. No statistical method was used to fix the sample size in advance, and group allocation was not hidden from the investigators. Most expanded thyroid clonotypes (frequency above 0.001) were also detected in blood, a finding suggesting that blood repertoires may reflect thyroid immune responses.

Exclusion was applied to patients with uncontrolled infections, other autoimmune diseases, pregnancy or lactation. Diagnoses were established on the basis of clinical symptoms, serum thyroxine and TRAb, thyroid ultrasound, and orbital computed tomography. Total RNA was extracted using Trizol reagent, and RNA quality was assessed on an Agilent 2100 Bioanalyzer. The TCR beta CDR3 regions were amplified from the RNA transcripts. The TCR CDR3 was subjected to a first round of RT-PCR using the HTBI primer set and the Qiagen OneStep RT-PCR kit. A second multiplex PCR round built the libraries, followed by size selection and purification. The libraries were sequenced on an Illumina HiSeq2000 using paired-end 100 bp reads. In the authors' own workflow: SOAPnuke was used to process the raw data, removing reads that contained adapters or uncalled bases, had a mean Phred below 15, or lacked an exact match to the constant primer or identifier. High-quality paired reads were merged using COPE v1.2.5, and each unique nucleotide sequence was defined as a clonotype. Clonotypes were aligned to IMGT TRBV, TRBD and TRBJ reference segments using MiTCR v1.1. Only V-J combinations with frequency above 0.0001, covering about 99% of repertoires, were analysed. A TCS score was defined as the ratio between F50 (clonal expansion) and ExV (chaos), using BLOSUM62-based TCRdist between CDR3 peptides within each V-J. Welch's t-statistics and random forest reduced several hundred V-J features to 10 to 15, which were used in a naive Bayes classifier (R e1071). The Morisita-Horn index was used to measure how similar the thyroid and blood repertoires were. Through fastp at Q25 and MiXCR, TCRdb rebuilt clones from the public reads, retaining in-frame beta chains. Rows are unified per CDR3 protein, each entry keeping the most common DNA and genes. Here the V and J calls rest on TCRdb's processing, not on the authors' analysis. The table for this sample lists roughly 500,000 distinct CDR3 sequences; about 45% of them were counted only once. The top ten constitute around 20% of the sample.

Trimming takes 6 bases from V and 10 bases from J, and the germline ends sit 21 bases apart. The germline V gene (reference sequence) yields DFQATT for CDR1 and SNEGSKA for CDR2. The CDR3 runs 14 residues from the cysteine to the phenylalanine. The DNA shown is the 42-base CDR3, in frame from base 1. A remark on this clonotype: It lacks a known antigen. No qualities accompany the bases; no much larger clone lies one base away.

The receptor's source is an adult woman with Graves' disease, either hyperthyroidism or ophthalmopathy (not recorded which). Sequencing was done on a sample of peripheral blood or thyroid tissue (not recorded which). The chain links TRBV20-1 with TRBJ1-4, with the D gene uncertain. The CDR3 corresponds to CSANLARAPGKLFF. The bases read TGCAGTGCCAACCTCGCGAGGGCCCCTGGAAAACTGTTTTTT.